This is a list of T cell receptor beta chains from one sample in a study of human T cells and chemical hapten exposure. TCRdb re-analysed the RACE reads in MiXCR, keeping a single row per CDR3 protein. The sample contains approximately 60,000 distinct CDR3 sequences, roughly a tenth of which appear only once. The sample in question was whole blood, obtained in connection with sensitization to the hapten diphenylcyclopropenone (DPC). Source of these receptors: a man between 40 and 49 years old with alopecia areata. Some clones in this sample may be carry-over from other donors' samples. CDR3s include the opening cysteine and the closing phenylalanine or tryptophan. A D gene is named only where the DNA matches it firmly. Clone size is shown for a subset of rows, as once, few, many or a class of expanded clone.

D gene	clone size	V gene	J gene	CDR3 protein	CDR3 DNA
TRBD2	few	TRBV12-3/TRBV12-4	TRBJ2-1	CASSPSGKSYNEQFF	TGTGCCAGCAGTCCAAGCGGGAAATCCTACAATGAGCAGTTCTTC
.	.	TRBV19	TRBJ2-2	CVSSIDLRYANTGELFF	TGTGTCAGTAGTATAGATCTCAGATACGCGAACACCGGGGAGCTGTTTTTT
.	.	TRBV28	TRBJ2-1	CASGGLQRLEQFF	TGTGCCAGCGGGGGACTCCAGCGCCTTGAGCAGTTCTTC
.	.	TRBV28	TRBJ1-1	CASSFGGNEVEAFF	TGTGCCAGCAGTTTCGGGGGAAACGAGGTTGAAGCTTTCTTT
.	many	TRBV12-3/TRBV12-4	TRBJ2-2	CASSPRPGTTGELFF	TGTGCCAGCAGTCCGAGGCCAGGGACGACCGGGGAGCTGTTTTTT
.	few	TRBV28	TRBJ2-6	CASRPDSSGANVLTF	TGTGCCAGCAGGCCCGACAGCTCTGGGGCCAACGTCCTGACTTTC
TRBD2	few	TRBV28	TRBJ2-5	CASSPSGRPQETQYF	TGTGCCAGCAGTCCTAGCGGGCGACCTCAAGAGACCCAGTACTTC
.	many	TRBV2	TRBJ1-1	CASSERGYGTLNTEAFF	TGTGCCAGCAGTGAACGAGGATATGGGACCCTGAACACTGAAGCTTTCTTT
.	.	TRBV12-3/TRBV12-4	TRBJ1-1	CASRPQRGANTEAFF	TGTGCCAGCAGGCCCCAGAGGGGCGCGAACACTGAAGCTTTCTTT
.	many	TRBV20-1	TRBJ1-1	CSASRALGTEAFF	TGCAGTGCTAGCAGGGCTTTGGGCACTGAAGCTTTCTTT
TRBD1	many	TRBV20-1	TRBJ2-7	CSARIPGQRIYEQYF	TGCAGTGCTAGAATACCGGGACAGAGAATCTACGAGCAGTACTTC
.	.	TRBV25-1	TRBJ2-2	CASSVRDTGELFF	TGTGCCAGCAGTGTACGCGACACCGGGGAGCTGTTTTTT
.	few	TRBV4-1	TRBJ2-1	CASSQGPGYNEQFF	TGCGCCAGCAGCCAAGGTCCGGGGTACAATGAGCAGTTCTTC
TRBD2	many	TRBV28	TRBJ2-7	CASSYSGKYEQYF	TGTGCCAGCAGTTATAGCGGGAAATACGAGCAGTACTTC
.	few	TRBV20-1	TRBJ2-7	CSASDPGSSYEQYF	TGCAGTGCTTCTGACCCCGGGAGCTCCTACGAGCAGTACTTC
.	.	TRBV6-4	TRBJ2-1	CASSAGRDYNEQFF	TGTGCCAGCAGTGCAGGGCGGGATTACAATGAGCAGTTCTTC
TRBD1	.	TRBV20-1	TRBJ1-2	CSAREQGSYYGYTF	TGCAGTGCTAGAGAACAGGGGAGCTACTATGGCTACACCTTC